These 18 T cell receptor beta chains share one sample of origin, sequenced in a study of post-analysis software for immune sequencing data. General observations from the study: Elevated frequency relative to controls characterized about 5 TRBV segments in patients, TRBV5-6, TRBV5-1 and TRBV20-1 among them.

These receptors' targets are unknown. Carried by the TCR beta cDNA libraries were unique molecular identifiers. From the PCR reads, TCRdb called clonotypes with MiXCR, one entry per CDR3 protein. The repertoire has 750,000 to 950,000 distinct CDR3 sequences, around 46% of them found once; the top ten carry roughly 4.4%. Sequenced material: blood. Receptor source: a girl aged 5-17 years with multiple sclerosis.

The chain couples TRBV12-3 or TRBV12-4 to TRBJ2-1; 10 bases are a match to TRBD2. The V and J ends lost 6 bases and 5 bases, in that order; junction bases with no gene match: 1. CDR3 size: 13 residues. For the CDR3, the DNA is TGTGCCAGCAGGGGACTAGCGAACAATGAGCAGTTCTTC. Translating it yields CASRGLANNEQFF.

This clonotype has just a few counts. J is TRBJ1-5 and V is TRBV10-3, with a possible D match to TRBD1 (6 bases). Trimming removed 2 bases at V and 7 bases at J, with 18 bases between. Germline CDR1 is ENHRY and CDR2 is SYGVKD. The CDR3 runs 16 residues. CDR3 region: CAISERGGSVGQPQHF. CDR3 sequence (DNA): TGTGCCATCAGTGAGAGGGGGGGTTCGGTAGGCCAGCCCCAGCATTTT.

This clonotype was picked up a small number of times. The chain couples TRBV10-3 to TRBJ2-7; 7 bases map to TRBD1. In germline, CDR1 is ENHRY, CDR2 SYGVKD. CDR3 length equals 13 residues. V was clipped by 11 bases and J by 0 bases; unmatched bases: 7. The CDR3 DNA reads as TGTGCCGCTTCTGACAGGGACTCCTACGAGCAGTACTTC. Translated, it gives CAASDRDSYEQYF.

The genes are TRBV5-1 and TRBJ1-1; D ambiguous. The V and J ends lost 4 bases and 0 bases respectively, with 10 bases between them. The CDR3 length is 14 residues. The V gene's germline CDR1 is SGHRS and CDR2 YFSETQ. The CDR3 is CASSPFQMNTEAFF. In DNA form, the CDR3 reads TGCGCCAGCAGCCCCTTTCAAATGAACACTGAAGCTTTCTTT.

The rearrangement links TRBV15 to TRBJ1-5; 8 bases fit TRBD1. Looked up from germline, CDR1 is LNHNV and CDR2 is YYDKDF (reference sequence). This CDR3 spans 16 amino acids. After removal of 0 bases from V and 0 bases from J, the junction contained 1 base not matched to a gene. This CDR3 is CATSRDQGASNQPQHF. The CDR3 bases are TGTGCCACCAGCAGAGATCAGGGGGCTAGCAATCAGCCCCAGCATTTT. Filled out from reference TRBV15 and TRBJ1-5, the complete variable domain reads DAMVIQNPRYQVTQFGKPVTLSCSQTLNHNVMYWYQQKSSQAPKLLFHYYDKDFNNEADTPDNFQSRRPNTSFCFLDIRSPGLGDTAMYLCATSRDQGASNQPQHFGDGTRLSIL.

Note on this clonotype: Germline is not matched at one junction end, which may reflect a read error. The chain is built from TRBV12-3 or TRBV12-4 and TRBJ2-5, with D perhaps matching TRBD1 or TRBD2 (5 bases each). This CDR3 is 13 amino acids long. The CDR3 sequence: CASSTPGRDEQYF. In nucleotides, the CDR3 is TGCGCCAGCAGTACCCCGGGCAGGGACGAACAGTACTTC.

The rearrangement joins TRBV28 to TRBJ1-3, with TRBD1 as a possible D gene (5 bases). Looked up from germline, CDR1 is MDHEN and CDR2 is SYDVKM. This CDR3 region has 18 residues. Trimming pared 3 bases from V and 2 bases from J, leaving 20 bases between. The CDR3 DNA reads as TGTGCCAGCAGTTTCGGAGGGCGGGACCTTAACCCTGGAAACACCATATATTTT. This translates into CASSFGGRDLNPGNTIYF.

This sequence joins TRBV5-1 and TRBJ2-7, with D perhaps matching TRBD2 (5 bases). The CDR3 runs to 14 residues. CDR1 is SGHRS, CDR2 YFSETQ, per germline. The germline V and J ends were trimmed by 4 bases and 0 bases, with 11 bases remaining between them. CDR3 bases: TGCGCCAGCAGCGGAGGACGGTACTCCTACGAGCAGTACTTC. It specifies CASSGGRYSYEQYF.

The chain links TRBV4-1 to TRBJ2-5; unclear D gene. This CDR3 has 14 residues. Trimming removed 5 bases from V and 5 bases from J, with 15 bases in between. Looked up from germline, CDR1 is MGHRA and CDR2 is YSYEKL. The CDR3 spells CASSENGLKETQYF. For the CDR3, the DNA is TGCGCCAGCAGCGAAAACGGCCTTAAGGAGACCCAGTACTTC.

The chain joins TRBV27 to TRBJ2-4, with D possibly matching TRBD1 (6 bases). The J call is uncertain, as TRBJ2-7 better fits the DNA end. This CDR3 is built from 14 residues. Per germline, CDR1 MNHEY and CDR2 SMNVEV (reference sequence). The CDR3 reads CASRIQGFNDEQYF. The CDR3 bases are TGTGCCAGCAGGATACAGGGATTTAACGACGAGCAGTACTTC.

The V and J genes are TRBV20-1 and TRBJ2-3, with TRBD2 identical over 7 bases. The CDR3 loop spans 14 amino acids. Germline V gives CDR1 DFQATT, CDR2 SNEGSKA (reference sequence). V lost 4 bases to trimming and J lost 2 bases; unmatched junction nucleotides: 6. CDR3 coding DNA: TGCAGTGCTATAGCTAGCGGCCTCACAGATACGCAGTATTTT. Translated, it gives CSAIASGLTDTQYF.

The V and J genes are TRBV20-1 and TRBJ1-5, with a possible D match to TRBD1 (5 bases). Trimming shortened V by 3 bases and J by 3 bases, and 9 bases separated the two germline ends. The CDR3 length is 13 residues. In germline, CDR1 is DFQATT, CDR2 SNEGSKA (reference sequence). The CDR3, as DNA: TGCAGTGCTAGGACAGAGACCAATCAGCCCCAGCATTTT. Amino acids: CSARTETNQPQHF.

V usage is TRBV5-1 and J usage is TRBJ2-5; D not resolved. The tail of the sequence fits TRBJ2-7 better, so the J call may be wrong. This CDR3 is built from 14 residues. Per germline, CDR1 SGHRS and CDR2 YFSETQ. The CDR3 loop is CASSVDGYPYEQYF. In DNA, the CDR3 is TGCGCCAGCAGCGTCGACGGGTACCCCTACGAGCAGTACTTC.

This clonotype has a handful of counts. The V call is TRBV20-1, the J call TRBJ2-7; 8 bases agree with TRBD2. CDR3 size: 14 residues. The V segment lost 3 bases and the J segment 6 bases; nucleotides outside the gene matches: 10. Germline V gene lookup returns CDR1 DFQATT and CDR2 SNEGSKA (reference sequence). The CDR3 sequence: CSASPSGSFLEQYF. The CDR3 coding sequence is TGCAGTGCTAGTCCCAGCGGGAGTTTCCTCGAGCAGTACTTC.

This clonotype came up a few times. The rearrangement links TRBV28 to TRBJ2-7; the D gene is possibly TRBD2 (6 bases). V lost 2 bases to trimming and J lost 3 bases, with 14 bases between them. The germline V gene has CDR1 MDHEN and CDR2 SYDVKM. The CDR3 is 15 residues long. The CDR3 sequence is CASSLSTGGYYEQYF. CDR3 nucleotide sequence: TGTGCCAGCAGTTTAAGTACCGGGGGATACTACGAGCAGTACTTC. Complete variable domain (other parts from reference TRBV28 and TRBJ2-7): DVKVTQSSRYLVKRTGEKVFLECVQDMDHENMFWYRQDPGLGLRLIYFSYDVKMKEKGDIPEGYSVSREKKERFSLILESASTNQTSMYLCASSLSTGGYYEQYFGPGTRLTVT.

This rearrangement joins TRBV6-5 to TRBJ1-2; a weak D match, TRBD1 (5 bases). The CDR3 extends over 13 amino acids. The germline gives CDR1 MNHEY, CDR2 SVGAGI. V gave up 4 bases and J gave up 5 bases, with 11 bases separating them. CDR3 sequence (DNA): TGTGCCAGCAGTTCGGGACTTACTTATGGCTACACCTTC. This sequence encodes CASSSGLTYGYTF.

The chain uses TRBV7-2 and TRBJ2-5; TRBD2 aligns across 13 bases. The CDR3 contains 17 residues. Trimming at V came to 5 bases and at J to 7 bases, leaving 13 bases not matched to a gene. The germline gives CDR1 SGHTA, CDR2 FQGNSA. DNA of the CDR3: TGTGCCAGCAGCCGGCCCAGGACTAGCGGGAGTTGGGGGACCCAGTACTTC. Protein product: CASSRPRTSGSWGTQYF.

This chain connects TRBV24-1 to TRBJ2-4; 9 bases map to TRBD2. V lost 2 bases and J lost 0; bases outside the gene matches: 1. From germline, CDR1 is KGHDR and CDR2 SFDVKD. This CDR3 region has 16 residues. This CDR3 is CATSDSSGIAKNIQYF. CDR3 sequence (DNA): TGTGCCACCAGTGATTCTAGCGGGATAGCCAAAAACATTCAGTACTTC.